This T cell receptor beta chain was sequenced in a study of cytomegalovirus exposure and HLA in healthy donors. Study findings and constraints: The authors later found TCR association rates varying by HLA locus, with DRB1 most and HLA-C fewest.

The CDR3 has 14 residues. Trimming took 6 bases from V and 2 from J; bases not matched to a gene: 4. Germline loops: CDR1 SNHLY, CDR2 FYNNEI. A remark on this clone: Its antigen remains unidentified.

Amplification used 60 Vbeta primers and 13 Jbeta primers. TCRdb's copy holds only in-frame clones and misses some; the assay was immunoSEQ multiplex PCR. The data hold roughly 160,000 clones, with 70% to 90% observed a single time. The material sequenced was PBMCs. The clonotype originates from a young man in good health and CMV-seropositive. The chain has TRBV2 and TRBJ1-3; 7 bases align to TRBD1. CDR3 DNA: TGTGCCAGCAGGACAGGGTCTGCTGGAAACACCATATATTTT. This codes for CASRTGSAGNTIYF.